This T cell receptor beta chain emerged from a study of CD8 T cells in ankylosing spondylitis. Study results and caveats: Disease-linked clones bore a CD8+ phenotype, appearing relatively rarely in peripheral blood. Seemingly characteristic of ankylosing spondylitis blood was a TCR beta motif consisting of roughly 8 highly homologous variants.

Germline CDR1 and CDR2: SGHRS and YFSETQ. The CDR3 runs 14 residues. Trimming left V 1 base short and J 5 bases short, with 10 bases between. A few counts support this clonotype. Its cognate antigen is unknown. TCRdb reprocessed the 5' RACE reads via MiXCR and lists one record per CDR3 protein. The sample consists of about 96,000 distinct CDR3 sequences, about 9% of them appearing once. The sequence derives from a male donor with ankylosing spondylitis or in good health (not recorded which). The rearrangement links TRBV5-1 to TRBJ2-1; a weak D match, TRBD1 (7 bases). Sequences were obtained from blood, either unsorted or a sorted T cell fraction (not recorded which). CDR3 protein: CASSLFRGDNEQFF. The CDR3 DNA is TGCGCCAGCAGCTTGTTCAGGGGGGACAATGAGCAGTTCTTC.